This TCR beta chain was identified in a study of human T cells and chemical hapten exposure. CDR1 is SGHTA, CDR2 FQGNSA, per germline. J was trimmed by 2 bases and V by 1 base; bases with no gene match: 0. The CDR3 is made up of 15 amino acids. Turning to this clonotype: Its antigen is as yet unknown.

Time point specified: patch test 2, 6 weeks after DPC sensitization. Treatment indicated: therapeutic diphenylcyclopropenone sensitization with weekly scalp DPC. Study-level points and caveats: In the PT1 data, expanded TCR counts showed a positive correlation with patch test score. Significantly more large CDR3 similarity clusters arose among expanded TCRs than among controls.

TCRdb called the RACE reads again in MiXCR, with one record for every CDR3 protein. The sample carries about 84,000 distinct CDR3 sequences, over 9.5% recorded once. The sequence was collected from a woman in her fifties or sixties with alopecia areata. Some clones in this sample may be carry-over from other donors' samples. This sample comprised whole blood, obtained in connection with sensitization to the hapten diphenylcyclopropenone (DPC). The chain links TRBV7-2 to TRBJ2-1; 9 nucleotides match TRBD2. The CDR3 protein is CASSLGGRAYNEQFF. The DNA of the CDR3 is TGTGCCAGCAGCTTAGGCGGGAGGGCCTACAATGAGCAGTTCTTC.